One sample yielded the 20 T cell receptor beta chains listed below, sequenced in a study of OX40 agonist ivuxolimab in advanced cancers. Produced via immunoSEQ multiplex PCR; TCRdb's table is partial and in-frame only. The data hold 80,000 or so clones, with around 90% observed a single time. The sequenced sample was CD4+ or CD8+ T cells sorted from blood, obtained in a trial of the OX40 agonist ivuxolimab. The receptors were sampled from an adult with an advanced solid tumor such as melanoma, head and neck, liver or kidney cancer.

The V call is TRBV7-7, the J call TRBJ2-7; no reliable D call. The CDR3 is made up of 17 amino acids. The V and J ends lost 5 bases and 1 base respectively, with 21 bases between them. CDR1 and CDR2 from the germline V gene are SSHAT and FNYEAQ (reference sequence). Here the CDR3 DNA reads TGTGCCAGCAGCACAAGCGACACGGACCGACAATCCTACGAGCAGTACGTC. It codes for CASSTSDTDRQSYEQYV.

The V call is TRBV5-4, the J call TRBJ1-4; TRBD1 matches at 7 bases. V lost 2 bases and J lost 7; bases outside the gene matches: 5. Germline lookup yields CDR1 SGHNT and CDR2 YYREEE (reference sequence). The CDR3 loop spans 14 amino acids. The CDR3 is CASSFKGAGEKLFF. In DNA form, the CDR3 reads TGTGCCAGCAGCTTTAAGGGGGCAGGTGAAAAACTGTTTTTT.

This chain links TRBV5-4 with TRBJ2-7; D may correspond to TRBD1 or TRBD2 (6 bases each). V dropped 3 bases and J dropped 0 bases, with 13 bases sitting between them. Germline-derived CDR1 and CDR2 are SGHNT and YYREEE (reference sequence). The CDR3 is 15 residues long. The CDR3 DNA reads as TGTGCCAGCAGCTCAAAGGGGGGCAACTCCTACGAGCAGTACGTC. As protein: CASSSKGGNSYEQYV.

This chain uses TRBV18 with TRBJ2-1; D gene unclear. The CDR3 spans 13 residues. Germline values: CDR1 KGHSH, CDR2 LQKENI. Trimming pared 3 bases from V and 6 bases from J, leaving 9 bases between. This CDR3 is CASSPSQSNEQFF. As DNA, the CDR3 is TGTGCCAGCTCACCTTCACAATCCAATGAGCAGTTCTTC.

The V gene is TRBV11-3, the J gene TRBJ1-1, with D possibly TRBD1 on 5 matching bases. V lost 6 bases, J lost 4 bases, and 12 bases lay in between. This CDR3 region has 13 residues. CDR1 is SGHNT and CDR2 is YENEEA in the germline V gene. The CDR3 coding sequence is TGTGCCAGCAGTCTCTCAGGGCCCACTGAAGCTTTCTTT. As protein: CASSLSGPTEAFF.

The genes are TRBV28 and TRBJ2-3; D is perhaps TRBD2 (7 bases). The CDR3 contains 13 residues. In germline, CDR1 is MDHEN, CDR2 SYDVKM. V lost 7 bases and J lost 8, with 16 bases in between. For the CDR3, the DNA is TGTGCCAGCAAGATGGGGGGGGGCAGTACGCAGTATTTT. This codes for CASKMGGGSTQYF.

The chain carries TRBV5-1 and TRBJ1-4; D is ambiguous. The germline V gene encodes CDR1 SGHRS and CDR2 YFSETQ. The CDR3 spans 13 residues. V was shortened by 7 bases and J by 3 bases, with 10 bases between the two germline ends. The CDR3 coding sequence is TGCGCCAGCGCCGGGCGGGCTAATGAAAAACTGTTTTTT. Amino acids: CASAGRANEKLFF.

This chain links TRBV28 with TRBJ2-5; 11 bases align to TRBD1. V dropped 4 bases and J dropped 5; count of bases not matched to a gene: 9. This CDR3 spans 16 amino acids. Germline V gene lookup returns CDR1 MDHEN and CDR2 SYDVKM. CDR3 coding DNA: TGTGCCAGCAGTTCGTCGGGACAGGGGGAGCGGGAGACCCAGTACTTC. Its protein is CASSSSGQGERETQYF.

This chain joins TRBV28 and TRBJ1-4; D not certain. From germline, CDR1 is MDHEN and CDR2 SYDVKM. The CDR3 sequence is 14 residues long. With 7 bases removed from V and 4 bases from J, the gap between germline ends came to 13 bases. As DNA, the CDR3 is TGTGCCAGCAAAGGTGGAGTCCTTAATGAAAAACTGTTTTTT. This translates into CASKGGVLNEKLFF.

This chain connects TRBV11-2 to TRBJ1-6, with a weak D call TRBD1 (5 bases). The CDR3 has 14 residues. The V gene lost 5 bases and the J gene lost 7 bases, with 12 bases spanning the gap. In germline, CDR1 is SGHAT, CDR2 FQNNGV. CDR3 in amino acids: CASSLTGANSPLHF. The CDR3 DNA follows: TGTGCCAGCAGCCTGACCGGGGCGAATTCACCCCTCCACTTT.

The V call is TRBV6-1, the J call TRBJ2-7; a possible D gene is TRBD1 (7 bases). Germline V CDR1 and CDR2: MNHNS, SASEGT. This CDR3 is built from 14 residues. Deletions cut 10 bases from V and 7 bases from J, with 23 bases between. The CDR3 loop is CATKEQGTWREQYV. DNA of the CDR3: TGTGCCACCAAAGAACAGGGGACTTGGCGGGAGCAGTACGTC.

The chain carries TRBV18 and TRBJ2-7; 7 nucleotides agree with TRBD2. Per germline, CDR1 KGHSH and CDR2 LQKENI. The V segment lost 3 bases and the J segment 4 bases; nucleotides outside the gene matches: 9. This CDR3 comprises 15 residues. The CDR3 nucleotides are TGTGCCAGCTCACCTCTAAGCGGGAAGTCTTACGAGCAGTACTTC. Protein: CASSPLSGKSYEQYF. The full variable domain, in which reference TRBV18 and TRBJ2-7 provide the parts outside the CDR3, is NAGVMQNPRHLVRRRGQEARLRCSPMKGHSHVYWYRQLPEEGLKFMVYLQKENIIDESGMPKERFSAEFPKEGPSILRIQQVVRGDSAAYFCASSPLSGKSYEQYFGPGTRLTVT.

The chain combines TRBV5-4 with TRBJ1-1; D is undetermined. The germline gives CDR1 SGHNT, CDR2 YYREEE (reference sequence). The CDR3 extends over 14 amino acids. Trimming cost V 1 base and J 1 base, with 8 bases left between them. The chain's CDR3 is CASSLFSSNTEAFF. CDR3 nucleotides: TGTGCCAGCAGCTTGTTCTCGTCGAACACTGAAGCTTTCTTT.

The chain combines TRBV28 with TRBJ1-1; D call uncertain. This CDR3 comprises 12 residues. Trimming cost V 6 bases and J 8 bases, with 13 bases left between them. CDR1 MDHEN and CDR2 SYDVKM come from the germline V gene. The CDR3 DNA reads as TGTGCCAGCAGCTCTAATAAGTACGAAGCTTTCTTT. Translating gives CASSSNKYEAFF.

This clone appeared a few times. This rearrangement joins TRBV7-9 to TRBJ2-3, with D possibly being TRBD1 (5 bases). The germline V and J ends were trimmed by 6 bases and 0 bases, with 13 bases remaining between them. CDR3 length equals 15 residues. Germline V gene lookup returns CDR1 SEHNR and CDR2 FQNEAQ (reference sequence). CDR3 coding DNA: TGTGCCAGCAGACAGACAGCCACTAGCACAGATACGCAGTATTTT. It yields the protein CASRQTATSTDTQYF. The complete variable domain, with remaining parts taken from reference TRBV7-9 and TRBJ2-3, reads DTGVSQNPRHKITKRGQNVTFRCDPISEHNRLYWYRQTLGQGPEFLTYFQNEAQLEKSRLLSDRFSAERPKGSFSTLEIQRTEQGDSAMYLCASRQTATSTDTQYFGPGTRLTVL.

The chain joins TRBV5-1 to TRBJ2-3; D is undetermined. This CDR3 has 15 residues. Trimming removed 4 bases from V and 0 bases from J, with 12 bases in between. CDR1 and CDR2 from the germline V gene are SGHRS and YFSETQ. The CDR3 DNA sequence: TGCGCCAGCAGCCCAGACCCCACGAGCACAGATACGCAGTATTTT. This gives the protein CASSPDPTSTDTQYF.

The chain has TRBV6-6 and TRBJ1-4; TRBD1 aligns across 7 bases. Germline V lookup: CDR1 MNHNY, CDR2 SVGAGI (reference sequence). The CDR3 runs to 15 residues. Germline trimming cut 4 bases from V and 7 bases from J; bases unmatched to any gene: 9. CDR3 sequence: CASSSPTGIVEKLFF. Here the CDR3 DNA reads TGTGCCAGCAGTTCGCCGACAGGGATTGTTGAAAAACTGTTTTTT.

The chain links TRBV28 to TRBJ2-1; 15 nucleotides match TRBD2. CDR1 is MDHEN, CDR2 SYDVKM, per germline. After removal of 2 bases from V and 2 bases from J, the junction contained 4 bases not matched to a gene. The CDR3 length is 18 residues. CDR3: CASSLPGLAGGTYNEQFF. CDR3 sequence (DNA): TGTGCCAGCAGTTTACCGGGACTAGCGGGAGGAACCTACAATGAGCAGTTCTTC.

The chain joins TRBV18 to TRBJ2-7, with D perhaps TRBD2 (5 bases). The germline V gene has CDR1 KGHSH and CDR2 LQKENI. The CDR3 totals 14 residues. V was trimmed by 2 bases and J by 7 bases, leaving 15 bases between them. The CDR3 DNA reads TGTGCCAGCTCACCAGACGGAAGCGGACGGGAGCAGTACGTC. The encoded protein is CASSPDGSGREQYV.

The V gene is TRBV28, the J gene TRBJ2-1, with D perhaps assigned TRBD1 or TRBD2 (5 bases each). Germline loops: CDR1 MDHEN, CDR2 SYDVKM. The germline V and J ends were trimmed by 9 bases and 0 bases, with 18 bases remaining between them. The CDR3 is 16 amino acids. CDR3 in amino acids: CASTTGGLSSYNEQFF. DNA of the CDR3: TGTGCCAGTACAACAGGAGGCCTAAGCTCCTACAATGAGCAGTTCTTC.